This paragraph covers one T cell receptor (beta chain) sequence. Its cognate antigen is unknown. This table comes from immunoSEQ multiplex PCR, and its TCRdb copy is limited to in-frame clones, with some not included. The table has about 680,000 clones, 92% seen once. This sample stems from a study of shared clonotypes between healthy human individuals. Naive CD8 cells lacked CD45RO and underwent positive selection for CCR7, leaving out terminally differentiated effector memory CD45RA+ cells. Notes on the study in general: Clonotypes not shared had lower generation probabilities than those common to all four donors.

The source material was naive CD8+ T cells sorted from blood. The origin of this receptor is a man aged 30-40 years in good health.

The CDR3 DNA follows: TGCGCCAGCACCAGTGGGACGGGAGTCGGTTACGAGCAGTACTTC. Protein product: CASTSGTGVGYEQYF. The genes are TRBV5-1 and TRBJ2-7; perhaps TRBD2 as D (6 bases). Germline values: CDR1 SGHRS, CDR2 YFSETQ. V shed 6 bases and J shed 4 bases, with 20 bases lying between them. The length of the CDR3 is 15 residues.